This TCR beta chain derives from a study of blood T cell repertoires in COVID-19 (dated by TCRdb to 2020 to 2022). Some background on the complete study: Collaborator samples came from the United States, Italy and Spain and covered acute and convalescent phases of COVID-19. Deeply sampled blood TCRbeta repertoires from subjects exposed to, actively infected with, or recovered from COVID-19 were included in the dataset. The samples were drawn from two sources: the first 160 participants of the ongoing ImmuneRACE study, and 1,200 or so subjects contributed by 6 global collaborators. Nearly every sample came with metadata listing a de-identified subject ID, COVID-19 status, age in years and sex. The repertoires were made available in a free public database intended to serve as a resource for research on the immune response to SARS-CoV-2. HLA class I and class II types, where available, came from metadata supplied by the sample provider rather than from assay-based typing. The material from the prospective study consisted of cDNA or gDNA derived from T cells, B-cell-depleted T cells, or PBMCs.

The CDR3 contains 23 residues, cysteine and phenylalanine counted. CDR3 DNA only is kept here, 69 bases in frame from base 1. Taken from the germline V gene, the CDR1 and CDR2 loops are SGHRS and YFSETQ. The V end loses 0 bases and the J end loses 8 bases, and a stretch of 41 bases separates them. The paper's findings and limits, for the study overall: The amount of clinical and demographic metadata varied by source and participant and was provided uncurated.

The immunoSEQ Assay, a bias-controlled multiplex PCR, was used to amplify TCRbeta CDR3 regions from genomic DNA. The study's processing was this. The number of nucleated cells in each sample was estimated from the amplification of reference gene primers within the assay. To quantify the absolute abundance of each unique TCRbeta CDR3 rearrangement, sequence reads were collapsed and filtered. For each sample, productive Simpson clonality was calculated as the square root of Simpson's diversity index across productive rearrangements. TCRdb holds this immuneACCESS table with in-frame rearrangements only. Some clones are missing; in checked studies, unresolved V genes explain under half, and the rest has no known cause. V and J calls and clone size follow that table, whereas D and trimming were derived from the DNA. For this sample there are about 430,000 clones; around 90% appear just once. In total, the top ten clones hold 0.8% to 0.85% of the sample.

At one collaborating source in Seattle, patients were enrolled during active infection and were followed longitudinally through the course of disease. Each collaborating institution followed its own protocols to collect whole blood in K2EDTA tubes. For TCRbeta analysis, collaborators shipped samples as frozen whole blood, isolated PBMCs, or DNA extracted from either of those sample types. A note on this clone: The target of this receptor is not known. Within one base of it there is no much larger clone, and no base qualities were kept.

Sequencing input: peripheral blood. The chain is made from TRBV5-1 and TRBJ1-2; 5 matching bases give a weak D call of TRBD1. This clonotype was sampled from a man aged 18 to 29 with COVID-19, enrolled during active disease. The CDR3 reads CASSLAIPIAASTPPSGTYGYTF. The nucleotides are TGCGCCAGCAGCTTGGCCATCCCCATTGCGGCTTCCACACCTCCCAGCGGGACTTACGGCTACACCTTC.